This T cell receptor (beta chain) was retrieved from a study of neurological immune-mediated disorders. General study findings and limits: On phylogenetic grouping, the repertoires of 18 of 34 multiple sclerosis patients fell within one related-CDR3 cluster, constituting a possible signature.

TCRdb reprocessed the 5' RACE reads with MiXCR, giving one entry per CDR3 protein. Of 80,000 to 95,000 distinct CDR3 sequences in the sample, around 3.4% were seen once. This clonotype was recorded many times. Its antigen remains unidentified. The sample taken for sequencing was PBMCs. This sequence was found in a woman aged 45-65 years with multiple sclerosis.

This CDR3 is CASSLKGAQGTEAFF. As DNA, the CDR3 is TGTGCCAGCAGCTTAAAGGGGGCTCAGGGCACTGAAGCTTTCTTT. The genes are TRBV7-9 and TRBJ1-1; 7 bases fit TRBD1. CDR1 SEHNR and CDR2 FQNEAQ come from the germline V gene (reference sequence). Losses at the gene ends were 2 bases for V and 4 bases for J; bases not matched to a gene: 7. There are 15 residues in the CDR3.